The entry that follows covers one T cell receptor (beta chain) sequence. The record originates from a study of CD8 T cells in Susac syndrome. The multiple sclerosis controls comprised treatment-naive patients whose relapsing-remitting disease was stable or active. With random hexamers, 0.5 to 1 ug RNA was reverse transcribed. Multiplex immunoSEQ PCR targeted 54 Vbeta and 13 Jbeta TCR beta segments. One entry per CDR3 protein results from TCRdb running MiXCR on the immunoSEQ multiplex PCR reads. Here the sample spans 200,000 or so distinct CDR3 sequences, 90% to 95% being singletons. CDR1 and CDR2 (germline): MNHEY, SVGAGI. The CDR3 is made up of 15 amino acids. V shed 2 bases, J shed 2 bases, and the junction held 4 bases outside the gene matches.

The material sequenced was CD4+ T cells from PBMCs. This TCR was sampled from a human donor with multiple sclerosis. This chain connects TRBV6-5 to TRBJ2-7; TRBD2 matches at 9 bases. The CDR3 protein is CASSYQPSGTYEQYF. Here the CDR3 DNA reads TGTGCCAGCAGTTACCAACCTAGCGGGACCTACGAGCAGTACTTC.